This is a list of T cell receptor beta chains from one sample in a study of CD4 T cells in relation to SARS-CoV-2 and coronaviruses. Data came from immunoSEQ multiplex PCR; TCRdb stores just in-frame clones and leaves some out. This sample has about 29,000 clones, with over 65% found just once. Their recognized antigens are unknown. The sequencing sample was made of CD4+ T cells from PBMCs, cultured in vitro. The receptors originated from a human donor in good health. CDR3s include the opening cysteine and the closing phenylalanine or tryptophan. Size values are once, few and many counts, or a class for expanded clones, and some rows have none.

clone size | V gene | CDR3 protein
NA | TRBV6-2/TRBV6-3 | CASSYGSGNQPQHF
NA | TRBV3-1/TRBV3-2 | CASSQGQGNQPQHF
few | TRBV9 | CASYHYLGQGNTGELFF
NA | TRBV2 | CATQGAYEQYF
NA | TRBV9 | CASSVVGRGDEQYF
NA | TRBV19 | CASSTGLAGGSGELFF
NA | TRBV19 | CASRVAGGSYEQYF
NA | TRBV6-2/TRBV6-3 | CASSYSDGGYEQYF
NA | TRBV4-1 | CASSQEAGAQGYYYEQYF
few | TRBV7-9 | CASSHRGDGANNEQFF
few | TRBV5-1 | CASSLSSYNSPLHF
NA | TRBV11-2 | CASSGVLASYEQYF
once | TRBV7-9 | CASSLRGGKSGANVLTF
NA | TRBV19 | CASSPRTETNYGYTF
NA | TRBV29-1 | CSVEDSPTGELFF
few | TRBV29-1 | CSVQQTGADEQYF
NA | TRBV19 | CASSIDRRVSGANVLTF
NA | TRBV29-1 | CSVEGQGRYEQYF
NA | TRBV20-1 | CSAGGTKQFF
NA | TRBV3-1/TRBV3-2 | CASSQERTSGRTNEQFF
NA | TRBV20-1 | CSAQHQETQYF
NA | TRBV5-5 | CASSTGTGLEQYF
NA | TRBV7-2 | CASSPGTLYEQYF
once | TRBV4-1 | CASSRRTGKGETQYF
once | TRBV28 | CASSQTGTGSTGELFF
few | TRBV25-1 | CASSESDSLFSPLHF
NA | TRBV18 | CASSRESGRRVEQYF
once | TRBV7-9 | CASRSGARETQYF
NA | TRBV10-2 | CASSEPGLAGYEQYF
NA | TRBV7-3 | CASSVPGLAGGLDEQFF
NA | TRBV7-9 | CASSLAVGTNQETQYF
NA | TRBV19 | CASTGTGGPYSNQPQHF
NA | TRBV7-2 | CASRAGTGNNSPLHF
NA | TRBV9 | CASSDRDRVEDTQYF
NA | TRBV6-5 | CASSGTGLGNTIYF
NA | TRBV5-4 | CASSLGGRAGNTIYF
NA | TRBV4-3 | CASSPQGGMGEQYF
NA | TRBV29-1 | CSVEDFERGGGNTIYF
NA | TRBV5-1 | CASSDPGAAQGTQYF
NA | TRBV5-1 | CASSWGGGAGNTEAFF
few | TRBV4-2 | CASSQGPGDGYEQYF
once | TRBV7-2 | CASSLVAGGNTGELFF
NA | TRBV19 | CASSQGQGYNSPLHF
NA | TRBV21-1 | CASSSRNILFGDQPQHF
few | TRBV4-1 | CASRPTGTGNTGELFF